Sequencing of this T cell receptor (beta chain) was carried out in a study of early T cells in non-severe SARS-CoV-2 infection. The CDR3 has 14 amino acids. V was trimmed by 4 bases and J by 1 base, leaving 12 bases between them. Looked up from germline, CDR1 is SGDLS and CDR2 is YYNGEE. This clonotype was detected many times. TCRdb independently ran MiXCR on the 5' RACE reads; one entry per CDR3 protein. Among 60,000 or so distinct CDR3 sequences listed, more than 9.5% were seen once. The receptor's source is an adult who was a healthcare worker with PCR-confirmed SARS-CoV-2 infection or an uninfected control (not recorded which). Material for sequencing was whole blood. J is TRBJ2-7 and V is TRBV9; the D is unclear. The chain's CDR3 is CASSPPGRSYEQYF. The CDR3 nucleotides read TGTGCCAGCAGCCCCCCCGGTCGGTCCTACGAGCAGTACTTC.